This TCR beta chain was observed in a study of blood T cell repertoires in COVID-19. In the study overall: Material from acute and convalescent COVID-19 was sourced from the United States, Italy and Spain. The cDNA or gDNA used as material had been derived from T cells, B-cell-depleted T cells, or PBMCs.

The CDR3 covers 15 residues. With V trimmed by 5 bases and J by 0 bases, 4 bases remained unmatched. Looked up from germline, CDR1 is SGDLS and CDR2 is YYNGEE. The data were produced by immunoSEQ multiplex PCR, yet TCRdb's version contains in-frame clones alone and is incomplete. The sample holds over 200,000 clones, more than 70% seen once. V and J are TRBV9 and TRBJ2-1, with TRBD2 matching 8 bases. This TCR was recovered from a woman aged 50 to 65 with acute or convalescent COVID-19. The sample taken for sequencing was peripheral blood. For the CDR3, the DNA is TGTGCCAGCAGTAGCGGGACCCTCTCCTACAATGAGCAGTTCTTC. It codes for CASSSGTLSYNEQFF.